This T cell receptor beta chain was captured by sequencing in a study of blood T cell repertoires in COVID-19. Living in under 30 US areas, the participants were between 18 and 89 years of age. The study recruited exposed participants who had met a COVID-19 case within 2 weeks before entry. The CDR3 has 13 amino acids. Germline loops: CDR1 SNHLY, CDR2 FYNNEI. Trimming cost V 6 bases and J 4 bases; bases outside gene matches: 4. The table came from immunoSEQ multiplex PCR; TCRdb's copy has only in-frame clones and leaves some out. The sample lists more than 300,000 clones, 90% to 95% occurring once. The source is a woman in her thirties who had been exposed to COVID-19. The material sequenced was PBMCs or T cells enriched from blood (not recorded which). The rearrangement links TRBV2 to TRBJ1-2; 8 nucleotides line up with TRBD1. The CDR3 is CASRTGDLYGYTF. The CDR3 bases are TGTGCCAGCAGGACAGGGGACCTCTATGGCTACACCTTC.